These 19 T cell receptor beta chains originate from one sample sequenced in a study of blood T cells in healthy people across ages (dated by TCRdb to 2014 to 2015). The receptor library was made with 5' RACE. This sample was sequenced with an Illumina HiSeq 2500. A second roughly 6 to 12 cycle PCR used a sample-barcoded 5' primer and a J-beta primer mix. Starting from the raw public reads, TCRdb applied fastp trimming at Q25, assembled clones with MiXCR and retained in-frame beta chains. Merged by CDR3 protein, the rows form single entries marked with the most common genes and DNA. The sample records under 1,100,000 distinct CDR3 sequences, less than 25% of which are singletons. The ten largest clonotypes hold approximately 0.75% of the sample. These records were also assigned to another study, of T cells of mothers and their children.

Input material: blood. The receptors here all came from a girl aged 2-10 years in good health.

In its sample, this clonotype was seen a few times. The chain couples TRBV12-5 to TRBJ1-2, with D unclear. V was pared by 9 bases and J by 2 bases, with 10 bases between. The CDR3 length is 12 residues. Germline loops: CDR1 LGHNT, CDR2 FRNRAP. The CDR3 nucleotides read TGTGCTAGAGTAGAAACCAACTATGGCTACACCTTC. Translated: CARVETNYGYTF.

Only a few counts were recorded for this clonotype. Relative to the germline gene, one junction end is altered; a read error may explain this. The chain joins TRBV7-8 to TRBJ1-2, with D maybe TRBD1 (5 bases). CDR1 is SGHVS, CDR2 FQNEAQ, per germline. The CDR3 is made up of 14 amino acids. CDR3 loop: CASSLDSRVDGYTF. CDR3 coding DNA: TGCGCCAGCAGCTTGGATTCCAGGGTGGATGGCTACACCTTC.

This clonotype was seen at least ten times. The chain is built from TRBV12-3 or TRBV12-4 and TRBJ2-7; D unclear. Trimming took 7 bases from V and 5 from J, leaving 18 bases between them. CDR3 length equals 14 residues. The DNA for the CDR3 is TGTGCCAGCACCCTTGACGGGCCCTTAGACGAGCAGTACTTC. Its protein is CASTLDGPLDEQYF.

The V and J genes are TRBV28 and TRBJ1-2; D is unclear. V was cut by 10 bases and J by 6 bases, with 18 bases left in between. This CDR3 comprises 13 residues. Germline V gene lookup returns CDR1 MDHEN and CDR2 SYDVKM. The CDR3 coding sequence is TGTGCCACCAAGGAGAGGATTGGGGATGGCTACACCTTC. Translated: CATKERIGDGYTF.

There are a few counts of this clonotype. The chain couples TRBV6-6 to TRBJ2-1, with TRBD2 matching 7 bases. The CDR3 has 15 residues. Losses at the gene ends were 5 bases for V and 0 bases for J; bases not matched to a gene: 4. CDR1 MNHNY and CDR2 SVGAGI come from the germline V gene (reference sequence). The CDR3 sequence: CASSPTSISYNEQFF. CDR3 DNA sequence: TGTGCCAGCAGTCCGACTAGCATCTCCTACAATGAGCAGTTCTTC.

The chain carries TRBV12-3 or TRBV12-4 and TRBJ1-2; 7 positions match TRBD1. V shed 3 bases, J shed 13 bases, and the junction held 5 bases outside the gene matches. This CDR3 is built from 11 residues. CDR3 in amino acids: CASSFPDRSTF. The CDR3, as DNA: TGTGCCAGCAGTTTCCCGGACAGGAGCACCTTC.

The CDR3 nucleotides read TGCAGCGTTGAAGAAGAGACAGGGTACGAGCAGTACTTC. It is translated as CSVEEETGYEQYF. The V gene is TRBV29-1, the J gene TRBJ2-5; 7 nucleotides match TRBD1. The better agreement between TRBJ2-7 and the DNA end casts doubt on the J call. The CDR3 consists of 13 residues. CDR1 is SQVTM, CDR2 ANQGSEA, per germline.

This clonotype was picked up a small number of times. V usage is TRBV9 and J usage is TRBJ2-5; D may be TRBD2 (6 bases). CDR3 length: 14 amino acids. Germline CDR1 SGDLS, CDR2 YYNGEE. V was cut by 3 bases and J by 2 bases, with 11 bases left in between. CDR3 nucleotide sequence: TGTGCCAGCAGCGCGACTAGTTCTCAAGAGACCCAGTACTTC. Translated: CASSATSSQETQYF.

The sample holds a few counts of this clonotype. V and J are TRBV20-1 and TRBJ2-3; D remains ambiguous. Germline assignment: CDR1 DFQATT and CDR2 SNEGSKA (reference sequence). V dropped 0 bases and J dropped 6 bases, with 19 bases sitting between them. The CDR3 totals 16 residues. The CDR3 DNA reads as TGCAGTGCTAGAGATGGGTCATCTAGTAGGTTCGATACGCAGTATTTT. It translates to CSARDGSSSRFDTQYF.

The chain couples TRBV29-1 to TRBJ1-2, with D possibly being TRBD1 (6 bases). This CDR3 is built from 14 residues. Germline V lookup: CDR1 SQVTM, CDR2 ANQGSEA. With 3 bases removed from V and 8 bases from J, the gap between germline ends came to 19 bases. The CDR3 DNA reads TGCAGCGTTGATTGGGGACATCACTATGACGGCTACACCTTC. As protein: CSVDWGHHYDGYTF.

V usage is TRBV29-1 and J usage is TRBJ2-5, with TRBD1 as a possible D gene (6 bases). This CDR3 has 13 residues. The ends were cut back, 4 bases at V and 3 bases at J, with 12 bases in the middle. Germline CDR1 SQVTM, CDR2 ANQGSEA. The CDR3 DNA follows: TGCAGCGTTGGGGAAGGACAGAAAGAGACCCAGTACTTC. Its translation: CSVGEGQKETQYF.

The chain is built from TRBV7-9 and TRBJ2-2; tentatively, D is TRBD2 (6 bases). CDR3 length equals 17 residues. V was clipped by 0 bases and J by 8 bases, with 19 bases between them. Germline V gene data show CDR1 as SEHNR and CDR2 as FQNEAQ (reference sequence). The CDR3 sequence: CASSLATGLAKGGELFF. DNA of the CDR3: TGTGCCAGCAGCTTAGCGACGGGACTTGCCAAAGGAGGGGAGCTGTTTTTT. The variable domain in full, completed from reference TRBV7-9 and TRBJ2-2, reads DTGVSQNPRHKITKRGQNVTFRCDPISEHNRLYWYRQTLGQGPEFLTYFQNEAQLEKSRLLSDRFSAERPKGSFSTLEIQRTEQGDSAMYLCASSLATGLAKGGELFFGEGSRLTVL.

The chain employs TRBV9 and TRBJ1-2, with no clear D. CDR1 is SGDLS, CDR2 YYNGEE, per germline. Trimming removed 5 bases at V and 8 bases at J, with 10 bases between. The CDR3 length is 11 residues. The DNA for the CDR3 is TGTGCCAGCAGTGCCCTGGAGGGCTACACCTTC. Encoded protein: CASSALEGYTF.

CDR3 DNA sequence: TGTGCCAGCAGAAAAGTAAGGGCTGAAGCTTTCTTT. It specifies CASRKVRAEAFF. The chain employs TRBV7-2 and TRBJ1-1; D gene ambiguous. The CDR3 contains 12 residues. Trimming removed 6 bases from V and 6 bases from J, with 11 bases in between. CDR1 SGHTA and CDR2 FQGNSA come from the germline V gene. The whole variable domain, remainder taken from reference TRBV7-2 and TRBJ1-1, is GAGVSQSPSNKVTEKGKDVELRCDPISGHTALYWYRQSLGQGLEFLIYFQGNSAPDKSGLPSDRFSAERTGGSVSTLTIQRTQQEDSAVYLCASRKVRAEAFFGQGTRLTVV.

This sequence joins TRBV4-3 and TRBJ1-1, with D possibly being TRBD1 (5 bases). The V gene's germline CDR1 is LGHNA and CDR2 YSLEER. The CDR3 extends over 14 amino acids. Trimming shortened V by 3 bases and J by 4 bases, and 12 bases separated the two germline ends. For the CDR3, the DNA is TGCGCCAGCAGCCACAGGGCGGGGAGCACTGAAGCTTTCTTT. Encoded protein: CASSHRAGSTEAFF.

This clonotype was observed a handful of times. The rearrangement joins TRBV12-3 or TRBV12-4 to TRBJ1-3, with D unresolved. The CDR3 covers 17 residues. Trimming left V 7 bases short and J 2 bases short, with 21 bases between. The CDR3 sequence: CASIGSGVGIPGNTIYF. In DNA form, the CDR3 reads TGTGCCAGCATAGGCTCCGGGGTGGGAATCCCTGGAAACACCATATATTTT.

Details on this clonotype: Lacking the conserved final phenylalanine or tryptophan, this CDR3 likely reflects a read error. The J gene is TRBJ2-3, the V gene TRBV10-3; D gene unclear. The CDR3 runs to 11 residues. Germline assignment: CDR1 ENHRY and CDR2 SYGVKD. V was shortened by 0 bases and J by 5 bases, with 0 bases between the two germline ends. The CDR3 bases are TGTGCCATCAGTGAGTCAGATACGCAGTATTCT. Its protein is CAISESDTQYS.

This clonotype has only a few counts. This rearrangement joins TRBV20-1 to TRBJ2-7, with D tentatively TRBD1 or TRBD2 (5 bases each). V was clipped by 1 base and J by 2 bases, with 9 bases between them. The germline V gene has CDR1 DFQATT and CDR2 SNEGSKA (reference sequence). This CDR3 has 13 amino acids. The CDR3 coding sequence is TGCAGTGCTAGAGCACTGGGACCCTACGAGCAGTACTTC. Translated, it gives CSARALGPYEQYF.

This clonotype showed up just a few times. The chain has TRBV7-2 and TRBJ1-2, with D uncertain. Germline loops: CDR1 SGHTA, CDR2 FQGNSA. Between the trimmed V and J ends, which lost 5 bases and 4 bases, there was a span of 14 bases. The CDR3 extends over 14 amino acids. As DNA, the CDR3 is TGTGCCAGCAGCCAACCTACTGAGAGCTATGGCTACACCTTC. Translation gives CASSQPTESYGYTF.